This T cell receptor beta chain emerged from a study of regulatory T cells in long-lasting Graves disease. Time point noted: persistent/refractory GD, antithyroid drugs over 5 years with positive TRAb. PBMCs provided the RNA from which the TCR library was made. Doctors identified Graves' disease using the American Thyroid Association guidelines. For TCR beta, libraries came from iRepertoire HTBI primers and Arm-PCR of CDR3 regions. The authors' processing: Identification of gene segments yielded more than 60 TRBV and 14 to 15 TRBJ across samples. MiXCR, applied by TCRdb to the multiplex PCR reads, yields one record per CDR3 protein. The V and J calls were not made by the authors but by TCRdb's processing. The sample has 390,000 or so distinct CDR3 sequences, approximately 23% seen once. This clonotype was detected many times. At one end the junction does not follow the germline gene, possibly because of a read error.

Source: peripheral blood mononuclear cells (PBMCs), taken when the disease was refractory, from a patient treated with antithyroid drugs. The receptor was derived from a woman aged 40 to 49 with Graves disease.

The CDR3 sequence is CATSDAGTRRPGELFF. The DNA of the CDR3 is TGTGCCACCAGTGACGCCGGGACTAGAAGGCCTGGGGAGCTGTTCTTT. This sequence joins TRBV24-1 and TRBJ2-2; TRBD2 aligns across 8 bases. CDR3 length equals 16 residues. Germline assignment: CDR1 KGHDR and CDR2 SFDVKD.